Listed here are 2 T cell receptor beta chains from one sample, sequenced in a study of T cell clonality in common variable immunodeficiency. Sequenced by immunoSEQ multiplex PCR; TCRdb stores in-frame clones only, minus some. The sample contains about 34,000 clones, none of them singletons. Sequenced sample: peripheral blood mononuclear cells. These receptors were taken from a person between 18 and 75 years old in good health.

At least ten counts were recorded for this clone. Coverage ceases 3 residues before the CDR3 finishes, and the germline J gene fills in the end. The chain joins TRBV18 to TRBJ2-5; D is possibly TRBD1 (6 bases). The CDR3 runs 15 residues. Germline assignment: CDR1 KGHSH and CDR2 LQKENI. With 0 bases removed from V and 5 bases from J, the gap between germline ends came to 13 bases. CDR3 bases read: TGTGCCAGCTCACCACCGCCCGCAGGGGCCGAGACC. Translating gives CASSPPPAGAET. The whole CDR3 is CASSPPPAGAETQYF.

This clone was observed at least ten times. The sequenced part of the CDR3 DNA is TGTGCCAGCAGACCGGGACACTCCTACGAG. Translation: CASRPGHSYE. From start to end, the CDR3 is CASRPGHSYEQYF. This sequence joins TRBV7-2 and TRBJ2-7, with D possibly TRBD1 on 6 matching bases. The CDR3 end lies 3 residues beyond the end of the read and is filled in from the germline J gene. CDR1 and CDR2 (germline): SGHTA, FQGNSA. The CDR3 sequence is 13 residues long. The ends were cut back, 6 bases at V and 0 bases at J, with 9 bases in the middle.